Listed below are T cell receptor beta chains from one sample, sequenced in a study of blood T cell repertoires in COVID-19. Sequencing used immunoSEQ multiplex PCR; TCRdb keeps in-frame clones, though not all of them. The sample has 210,000 or so clones; 75% to 85% are singletons. Sequencing was done on a sample of peripheral blood. The receptors come from a woman younger than 45 with COVID-19, enrolled during active disease. Each CDR3 is given with its conserved first and last residue. D genes are given only for firm matches. The size entry is marked missing in some rows and otherwise reads once, few, many or a size class.

clone_size: .
j_call: TRBJ1-1
d_call: .
v_call: TRBV5-1
cdr3_nt: TGCGCCAGCAGCTTGATAGCACCAGGGGACACTGAAGCTTTCTTT
cdr3_aa: CASSLIAPGDTEAFF

clone_size: few
j_call: TRBJ2-5
d_call: TRBD2
v_call: TRBV6-5
cdr3_nt: TGTGCCAGCAGCCGACTAGCGGTCCCCCAAGAGACCCAGTACTTC
cdr3_aa: CASSRLAVPQETQYF

clone_size: .
j_call: TRBJ2-5
d_call: TRBD1
v_call: TRBV24-1
cdr3_nt: TGTGCCACCAGTGATCCCGGACAGGGTCGAGAGACCCAGTACTTC
cdr3_aa: CATSDPGQGRETQYF

clone_size: few
j_call: TRBJ1-5
d_call: .
v_call: TRBV6-6
cdr3_nt: TGTGCCAGCAGTCCCAAACTCAGACAAATTAATCAGCCCCAGCATTTT
cdr3_aa: CASSPKLRQINQPQHF

clone_size: .
j_call: TRBJ1-5
d_call: .
v_call: TRBV6-5
cdr3_nt: TGTGCCAGCAGCTTATCGTGGGGGGAGGCTGGGCCCCAGCATTTT
cdr3_aa: CASSLSWGEAGPQHF

clone_size: .
j_call: TRBJ1-2
d_call: TRBD1
v_call: TRBV6-2/TRBV6-3
cdr3_nt: TGTGCCAGCAGTTACAGGACAGGGATCGATGGCTACACCTTC
cdr3_aa: CASSYRTGIDGYTF

clone_size: .
j_call: TRBJ1-2
d_call: .
v_call: TRBV4-3
cdr3_nt: TGCGCCAGCAGCCAAACGACGGGACTCGGAGGTGGCTATGGCTACACCTTC
cdr3_aa: CASSQTTGLGGGYGYTF

clone_size: .
j_call: TRBJ1-1
d_call: .
v_call: TRBV30
cdr3_nt: TGTGCCCAGGAGGGCGTAAACACTGAAGCTTTCTTT
cdr3_aa: CAQEGVNTEAFF

clone_size: .
j_call: TRBJ2-5
d_call: .
v_call: TRBV24-1
cdr3_nt: TGTGCCACCACTATCCTCCCGGGGATCTCAGGTGGGGAGACCCAGTACTTC
cdr3_aa: CATTILPGISGGETQYF

clone_size: .
j_call: TRBJ2-1
d_call: TRBD2
v_call: TRBV10-3
cdr3_nt: TGTGCCATCAGGGACCCGGGACTACTGTCTGAGCAGTTCTTC
cdr3_aa: CAIRDPGLLSEQFF

clone_size: .
j_call: TRBJ1-6
d_call: .
v_call: TRBV5-4
cdr3_nt: TGTGCCAGCACCAAAACCGGGGAGAATTCACCCCTCCACTTT
cdr3_aa: CASTKTGENSPLHF

clone_size: few
j_call: TRBJ1-1
d_call: TRBD1
v_call: TRBV14
cdr3_nt: TGTGCCAGCAGCCGAATACAGGGGGCTAAAGGGAACACTGAAGCTTTCTTT
cdr3_aa: CASSRIQGAKGNTEAFF

clone_size: .
j_call: TRBJ2-1
d_call: TRBD2
v_call: TRBV4-3
cdr3_nt: TGCGCCAGCAGCCCACGACTAGCCTATGAGCAGTTCTTC
cdr3_aa: CASSPRLAYEQFF

clone_size: once
j_call: TRBJ1-5
d_call: TRBD1
v_call: TRBV5-4
cdr3_nt: TGTGCCAGCAGCCAATGGACAGGGGGGAATCAGCCCCAGCATTTT
cdr3_aa: CASSQWTGGNQPQHF

clone_size: .
j_call: TRBJ2-7
d_call: TRBD1
v_call: TRBV4-3
cdr3_nt: TGCGCCAGCAGCCACGCAGGGGGCTACGAGCAGTACTTC
cdr3_aa: CASSHAGGYEQYF